This paragraph covers one T cell receptor beta chain sequence. Its recognized antigen is unknown. The sample holds no much larger clone one base away, and base qualities are not on file. This sample was taken from a study of blood T cell repertoires in COVID-19 (TCRdb year 2020). As for the study more broadly: Samples covering the acute and convalescent phases of COVID-19 were provided by collaborators in the United States, Italy and Spain. The material from the prospective study consisted of cDNA or gDNA derived from T cells, B-cell-depleted T cells, or PBMCs. Subjects who had been exposed to COVID-19, were actively infected with it, or had recovered from it provided the deeply sampled blood TCRbeta repertoires that made up the dataset. The repertoires were released in a freely available public database intended as a resource for research on the immune response to SARS-CoV-2. Samples came from the ongoing ImmuneRACE study (first 160 participants) plus 1,254 subjects from 6 global collaborators. The sample metadata nearly always contained a de-identified subject ID, COVID-19 status, age in years and sex. Where HLA class I and class II types were available, the types were taken from metadata supplied by the sample provider, not from assay-based typing.

TCRbeta CDR3 regions were amplified from genomic DNA by means of the immunoSEQ Assay, a bias-controlled multiplex PCR. The study's own analysis went as follows. The number of nucleated cells in each sample was estimated from the amplification of reference gene primers within the assay. To quantify the absolute abundance of each unique TCRbeta CDR3 rearrangement, sequence reads were collapsed and filtered. For each sample, productive Simpson clonality was calculated as the square root of Simpson's diversity index over productive rearrangements. TCRdb holds this immuneACCESS table with in-frame rearrangements only. Some clones are missing; in checked studies, unresolved V genes explain under half, and the rest has no known cause. The D gene and trimming were derived from the DNA, and the V and J assignments and clone size from that table. For this sample there are some 350,000 clones; 80% to 90% appear just once. The ten largest account for over 0.95% of the sample.

Participants in the prospective study were enrolled through a virtual design, were aged about 18 to 90 years, and lived in approximately 24 United States geographic areas. Cohort assignment in the prospective study relied on participant-reported clinical history from a screening survey and a study questionnaire. ImmuneRACE Cohort 3 recovered participants were defined by two consecutive negative NP/OP PCR tests, healthcare professional clearance, or symptom resolution. In the prospective study, mobile phlebotomists collected whole blood, serum and a nasopharyngeal or oropharyngeal swab from each participant. Prospective study participants could optionally give additional blood draws and questionnaires over an approximately 2-month period. Before DNA extraction, blood samples from the prospective study were shipped at room temperature or frozen. V drops 3 bases and J drops 3 bases, leaving 12 bases in between. The CDR3 numbers 16 residues from cysteine through phenylalanine. The only DNA kept is the CDR3, 48 bases in frame from the first base. CDR1 and CDR2 are read off the germline V gene (reference sequence) as MNHEY and SMNVEV.

Results and caveats for the whole study, not just this receptor: How much clinical and demographic metadata was included differed by source and by participant, and the metadata was provided uncurated.

The V and J genes are TRBV27 and TRBJ1-6, with an unclear D gene assignment. Specimen: PBMCs or T cells enriched from blood (not recorded which). The TCR was taken from a man between 18 and 35 years old who had recovered from COVID-19. The CDR3 region has the sequence CASSFGHSLYNSPLHF. The DNA sequence follows: TGTGCCAGCAGTTTTGGGCATTCTCTCTATAATTCACCCCTCCACTTT.